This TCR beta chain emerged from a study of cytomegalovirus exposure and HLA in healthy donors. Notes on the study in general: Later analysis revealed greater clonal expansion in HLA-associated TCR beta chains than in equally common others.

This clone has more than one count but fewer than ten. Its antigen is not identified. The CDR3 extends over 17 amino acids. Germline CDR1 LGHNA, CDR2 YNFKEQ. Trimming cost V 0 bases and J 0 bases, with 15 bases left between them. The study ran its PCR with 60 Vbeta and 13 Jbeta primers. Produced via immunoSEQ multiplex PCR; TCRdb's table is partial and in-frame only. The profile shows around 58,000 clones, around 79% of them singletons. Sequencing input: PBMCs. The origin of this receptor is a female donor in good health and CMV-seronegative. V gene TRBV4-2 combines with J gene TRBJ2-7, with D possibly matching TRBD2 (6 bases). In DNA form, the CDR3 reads TGTGCCAGCAGCCAAGATCACGGGGGAGCTCCCTCCTACGAGCAGTACTTC. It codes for CASSQDHGGAPSYEQYF.